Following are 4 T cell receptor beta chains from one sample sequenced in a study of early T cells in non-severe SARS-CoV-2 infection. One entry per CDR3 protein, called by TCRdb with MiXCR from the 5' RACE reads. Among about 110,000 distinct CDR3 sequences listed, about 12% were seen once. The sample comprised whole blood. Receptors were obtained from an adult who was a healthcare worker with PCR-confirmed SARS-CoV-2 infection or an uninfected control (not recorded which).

CDR3 sequence (DNA): TGCGCCAGCAGTCAATTTTGGATAGACACCGGGGAGCTGTTTTTT. It is translated as CASSQFWIDTGELFF. The V call is TRBV23-1, the J call TRBJ2-2; D gene ambiguous. TRBV23-1 is an ORF; its function is uncertain. The CDR3 runs 15 residues. Between the trimmed V and J ends, which lost 1 base and 3 bases, there was a span of 9 bases.

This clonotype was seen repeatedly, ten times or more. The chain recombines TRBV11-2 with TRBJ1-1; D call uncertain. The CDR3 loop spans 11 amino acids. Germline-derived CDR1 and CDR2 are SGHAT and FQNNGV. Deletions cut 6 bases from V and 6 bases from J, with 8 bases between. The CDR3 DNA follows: TGTGCCAGCAGTATAGCGGCTGAAGCTTTCTTT. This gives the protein CASSIAAEAFF.

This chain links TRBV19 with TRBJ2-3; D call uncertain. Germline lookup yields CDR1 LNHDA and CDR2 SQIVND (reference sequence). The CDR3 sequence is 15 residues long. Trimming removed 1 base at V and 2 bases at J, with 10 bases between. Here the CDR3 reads CASSIAALYTDTQYF. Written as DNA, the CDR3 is TGTGCCAGTAGTATAGCGGCTCTTTACACAGATACGCAGTATTTT.

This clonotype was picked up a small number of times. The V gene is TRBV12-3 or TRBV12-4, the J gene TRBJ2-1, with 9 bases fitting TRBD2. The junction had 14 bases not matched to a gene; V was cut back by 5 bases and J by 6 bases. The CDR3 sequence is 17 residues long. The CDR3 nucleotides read TGTGCCAGCAGTCCCCTCAGCGGGGGGCGAGGGATCAATGAGCAGTTCTTC. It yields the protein CASSPLSGGRGINEQFF.